What follows describes a single T cell receptor beta chain. The record originates from a study of shared clonotypes between healthy human individuals. From germline, CDR1 is MNHNS and CDR2 SASEGT. The CDR3 has 15 amino acids. CD45RO-negative, CCR7-positively selected cells formed the naive CD8 fraction, excluding terminally differentiated effector memory CD45RA+ cells. Donors comprised healthy HIV-negative adults lacking recent acute infections or vaccinations. The authors loaded approximately 220 ng DNA, 27,000 or so T cell genomes, into sorted-subset replicate PCRs. Clones were read by immunoSEQ multiplex PCR, and TCRdb kept only the in-frame ones, dropping some. The table records approximately 650,000 clones, 95% to 96% of them present only once.

Material: naive CD8+ T cells sorted from blood. The genes are TRBV6-1 and TRBJ2-5, with TRBD1 matching over 9 bases. The J call is uncertain, as TRBJ2-7 better fits the DNA end. The receptor was isolated from a woman aged 25 to 39 in good health. For the CDR3, the DNA is TGTGCCAGCAGGGCCGGGGACAGGGCAAAAAACGAGCAGTACTTC. Amino acid sequence: CASRAGDRAKNEQYF.